This T cell receptor beta chain was recorded in a study of cytomegalovirus exposure and HLA in healthy donors. Study background: A subsequent analysis stated that the 120 or so validation repertoires were run on the same platform as the roughly 710 first-cohort repertoires. Study-wide results and caveats: Among TCR sequences, most were rare, though some public TCRs appeared in many donors.

Clones were read by immunoSEQ multiplex PCR, and TCRdb kept only the in-frame ones, dropping some. This table holds some 120,000 clones, 70% to 90% found once. Trimming pared 3 bases from V and 6 bases from J, leaving 15 bases between. The CDR3 spans 14 residues. Germline CDR1 and CDR2: LNHNV and YYDKDF (reference sequence). On this clone: No antigen is known for it.

Specimen: PBMCs. This TCR was recovered from a woman aged 18-30 years in good health and CMV-seronegative. The J gene is TRBJ2-7, the V gene TRBV15, with D uncertain. The CDR3 DNA reads as TGTGCCACCAGCAGCTCCTACGAAGCCTTCGAGCAGTACTTC. This encodes CATSSSYEAFEQYF.